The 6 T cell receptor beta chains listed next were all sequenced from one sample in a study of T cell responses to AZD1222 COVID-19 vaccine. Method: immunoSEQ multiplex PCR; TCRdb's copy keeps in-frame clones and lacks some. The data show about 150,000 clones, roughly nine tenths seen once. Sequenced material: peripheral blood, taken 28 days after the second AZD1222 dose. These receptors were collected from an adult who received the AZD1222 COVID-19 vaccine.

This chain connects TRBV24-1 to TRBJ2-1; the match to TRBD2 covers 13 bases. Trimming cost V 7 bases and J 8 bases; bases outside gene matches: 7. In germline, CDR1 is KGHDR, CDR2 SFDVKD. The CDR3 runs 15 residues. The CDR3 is CATRGGLAGPHEQFF. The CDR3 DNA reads TGTGCCACCAGAGGGGGACTAGCGGGACCCCATGAGCAGTTCTTC.

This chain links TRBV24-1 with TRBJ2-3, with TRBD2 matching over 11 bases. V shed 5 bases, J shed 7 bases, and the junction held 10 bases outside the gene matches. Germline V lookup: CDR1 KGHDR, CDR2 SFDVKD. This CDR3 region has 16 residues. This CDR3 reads CATSALAGGNLNTQYF. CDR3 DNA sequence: TGTGCCACCAGTGCATTAGCGGGAGGGAATCTAAATACGCAGTATTTT.

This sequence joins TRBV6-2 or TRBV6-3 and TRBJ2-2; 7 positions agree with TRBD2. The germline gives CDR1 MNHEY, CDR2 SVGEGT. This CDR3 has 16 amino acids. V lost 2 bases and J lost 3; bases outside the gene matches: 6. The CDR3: CASSYRLAEYTGELFF. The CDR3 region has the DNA TGTGCCAGCAGTTACAGGCTAGCGGAGTACACCGGGGAGCTGTTTTTT.

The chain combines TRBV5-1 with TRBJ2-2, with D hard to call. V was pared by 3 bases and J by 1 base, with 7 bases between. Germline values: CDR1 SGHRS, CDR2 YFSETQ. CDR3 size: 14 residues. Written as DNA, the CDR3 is TGCGCCAGCAGCTCCTCTGGGAACACCGGGGAGCTGTTTTTT. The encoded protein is CASSSSGNTGELFF.

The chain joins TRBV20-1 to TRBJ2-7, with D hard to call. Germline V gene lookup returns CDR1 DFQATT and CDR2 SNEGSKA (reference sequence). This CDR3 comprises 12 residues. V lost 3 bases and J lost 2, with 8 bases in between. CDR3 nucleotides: TGCAGTGCTAGTAGACTTGCCTACGAGCAGTACTTC. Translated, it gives CSASRLAYEQYF.

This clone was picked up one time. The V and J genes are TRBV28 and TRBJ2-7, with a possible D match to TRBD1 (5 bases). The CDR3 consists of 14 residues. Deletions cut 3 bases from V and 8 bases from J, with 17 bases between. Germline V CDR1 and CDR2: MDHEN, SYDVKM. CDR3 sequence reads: CASSLDTGLQKQYF. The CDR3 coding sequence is TGTGCCAGCAGTTTGGACACCGGGTTACAAAAGCAGTACTTC. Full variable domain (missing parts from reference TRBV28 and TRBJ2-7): DVKVTQSSRYLVKRTGEKVFLECVQDMDHENMFWYRQDPGLGLRLIYFSYDVKMKEKGDIPEGYSVSREKKERFSLILESASTNQTSMYLCASSLDTGLQKQYFGPGTRLTVT.